This is a list of T cell receptor beta chains from one sample in a study of graft-versus-host responses after intestinal transplantation. The data were produced by immunoSEQ multiplex PCR, yet TCRdb's version contains in-frame clones alone and is incomplete. The table records just over 95,000 clones, around 90% of them present only once. Their recognized antigens are unknown. The sequencing used unstimulated CD4+ T cells sorted from spleen or lymph node cells, collected before intestinal transplant. The receptors shown here come from a human donor who received an intestinal transplant. The CDR3 runs from the conserved cysteine through the conserved F or W. Fields, in order: V gene, clone size, J gene, D gene, CDR3 DNA, CDR3 protein. A D gene is named only where the DNA matches it firmly. For some rows the clone size is stated as once, few or many, or as a class when expanded; others skip it.

TRBV30	NA	TRBJ2-7	NA	TGTGCCTGGAGTGCCCAAGCGCGCTACGAGCAGTACTTC	CAWSAQARYEQYF
TRBV25-1	once	TRBJ2-2	TRBD1	TGTGCCAGCAGTACCGGGACAGGGGGCGTTACCGGGGAGCTGTTTTTT	CASSTGTGGVTGELFF
TRBV19	NA	TRBJ2-3	NA	TGTGCCAGTAGCCCTCAGCAGGCCTATACGCAGTATTTT	CASSPQQAYTQYF
TRBV15	NA	TRBJ2-7	NA	TGTGCCACCAGCGCCCTTGGGACGGTAGGGAGGTACGAGCAGTACTTC	CATSALGTVGRYEQYF
TRBV6-1	NA	TRBJ2-7	NA	TGTGCCAGCAGCCACGACTACCGCGGGACCTACGAGCAGTACTTC	CASSHDYRGTYEQYF
TRBV11-2	NA	TRBJ2-7	NA	TGTGCCAGCAGCTTAGAACAGGCAGAGAAACAGTACTTC	CASSLEQAEKQYF
TRBV7-2	NA	TRBJ1-2	NA	TGTGCCAGCAGCGGAGAGCCGGGGGGTGGCTACACCTTC	CASSGEPGGGYTF
TRBV6-1	NA	TRBJ2-3	TRBD2	TGTGCCAGCAGCTCGACTAGCAGCACAGATACGCAGTATTTT	CASSSTSSTDTQYF
TRBV6-5	NA	TRBJ2-7	TRBD2	TGTGCCAGCAGACCACTAGCGGGACCCTACGAGCAGTACTTC	CASRPLAGPYEQYF
TRBV7-8	NA	TRBJ1-2	NA	TGTGCCAGCAGCCAAGGGAGCATCTATGGCTACACCTTC	CASSQGSIYGYTF
TRBV15	NA	TRBJ2-3	NA	TGTGCCACCAGCAGAGATCAGGCGCTTGTGGATACGCAGTATTTT	CATSRDQALVDTQYF
TRBV18	once	TRBJ1-2	TRBD1	TGTGCCAGCTCACCGTTAGGGGGCCACAACTATGGCTACACCTTC	CASSPLGGHNYGYTF
TRBV7-2	NA	TRBJ2-5	TRBD2	TGTGCCAGCAGCACTAGCGGGGGGGCAGAGACCCAGTACTTC	CASSTSGGAETQYF
TRBV4-3	NA	TRBJ2-7	NA	TGCGCCAGCAGCCAGGGATTAGGGGATTACTACGAGCAGTACTTC	CASSQGLGDYYEQYF
TRBV2	NA	TRBJ2-1	TRBD1	TGTGCCAGCAGGGGACAGGGGGCGAACAATGAGCAGTTCTTC	CASRGQGANNEQFF
TRBV6-1	NA	TRBJ2-7	NA	TGTGCCAGCAGTGAAGGTATTAGCGGTCCCTACGAGCAGTACTTC	CASSEGISGPYEQYF
TRBV19	NA	TRBJ1-5	NA	TGTGCCAGTAGTATCTTTTCGAGAAATCAGCCCCAGCATTTT	CASSIFSRNQPQHF
TRBV5-1	NA	TRBJ2-7	TRBD2	TGCGCCAGCAGCGAACTAACCGGGACTAGCGGGAGTTATCTGGGTTACGAGCAGTACTTC	CASSELTGTSGSYLGYEQYF
TRBV5-4	NA	TRBJ1-1	NA	TGTGCCAGCAGCTATCCCACGGGGGGAATTTCTGAAGCTTTCTTT	CASSYPTGGISEAFF
TRBV9	NA	TRBJ2-7	TRBD2	TGTGCCAGCAGCGTGGGACTAGCGGGGGATTCCTACGAGCAGTACTTC	CASSVGLAGDSYEQYF
TRBV9	NA	TRBJ2-3	TRBD2	TGTGCCAGCAGCGTAGGTCCAAGCGGGGGTCGCGGAGATACGCAGTATTTT	CASSVGPSGGRGDTQYF
TRBV5-1	NA	TRBJ2-1	TRBD1	TGCGCCAGCAGCACGGGACAGGGAACCTACAATGAGCAGTTCTTC	CASSTGQGTYNEQFF
TRBV30	NA	TRBJ1-1	TRBD1	TGTGCCTACTCACAGGGGGCACTTATGAACACTGAAGCTTTCTTT	CAYSQGALMNTEAFF
TRBV21-1	NA	TRBJ1-5	NA	TGTGCCAGCAGCAACGGGGGGTCGGGGTATAGCAATCAGCCCCAGCATTTT	CASSNGGSGYSNQPQHF
TRBV5-8	NA	TRBJ2-4	NA	TGTGCCAGCAGCTTGGGTTCGGTAGCCAAAAACATTCAGTACTTC	CASSLGSVAKNIQYF
TRBV7-2	NA	TRBJ2-2	TRBD2	TGTGCCAGCAGCTTAGTCCCTCTAGCGGGGGGGCTGAGCACCGGGGAGCTGTTTTTT	CASSLVPLAGGLSTGELFF
TRBV30	NA	TRBJ2-1	NA	TGTGCCTGGAGTACTGGCGGTGAGCAGTTCTTC	CAWSTGGEQFF
TRBV5-1	NA	TRBJ2-5	NA	TGCGCCAGCAGCTTGTTAGCGTACCAAGAGACCCAGTACTTC	CASSLLAYQETQYF
TRBV4-3	NA	TRBJ1-5	NA	TGCGCCAGCAGCCAAGATGGGGGCGCCGGCAATCAGCCCCAGCATTTT	CASSQDGGAGNQPQHF
TRBV5-5	few	TRBJ1-6	NA	TGTGCCAGCAGCTTCGGTACCGGGGACTGGGGTGTGGCCCTCCACTTT	CASSFGTGDWGVALHF
TRBV10-2	NA	TRBJ2-1	TRBD2	TGCGCCAGCAGGTTCACTAGCGGGAGCTCCTACAATGAGCAGTTCTTC	CASRFTSGSSYNEQFF
TRBV6-5	NA	TRBJ1-1	NA	TGTGCCAGCAGTTTTGAGGGATATATGAACACTGAAGCTTTCTTT	CASSFEGYMNTEAFF
TRBV4-2	NA	TRBJ2-3	TRBD1	TGTGCCAGCAGCTGGGGGACAGGGGAGAGGAATACGCAGTATTTT	CASSWGTGERNTQYF
TRBV6-5	once	TRBJ2-2	NA	TGTGCCAGTCGACAGGCTTTGGACACCGGGGAGCTGTTTTTT	CASRQALDTGELFF
TRBV19	NA	TRBJ2-2	TRBD2	TGTGCCAGTAGTATAGAGGGACTACGCACCGGGGAGCTGTTTTTT	CASSIEGLRTGELFF
TRBV5-1	NA	TRBJ2-7	TRBD2	TGCGCCAGCAGCTTGCACGGCGGGAGAGGTTACGAGCAGTACTTC	CASSLHGGRGYEQYF